A selection of T cell receptor beta chains follows, all from one sample in a study of blood T cell repertoires in COVID-19. The protocol was immunoSEQ multiplex PCR, while the TCRdb copy is restricted to in-frame clones and leaves out a portion. The sample lists 350,000 to 450,000 clones, approximately 89% seen once, with 1.5% to 1.7% in the top ten. Sequenced input: peripheral blood. These receptors all come from a woman aged 40 to 55 with COVID-19, enrolled during active disease. The CDR3 runs from the conserved cysteine through the conserved F or W. The D gene is left open where the match is weak. A clone size is listed for some rows: how often the clone was seen (once, few, many), or a class if it is expanded.

J	D	V	size	DNA	CDR3
TRBJ2-7	-	TRBV27	-	TGTGCCAGCAGCCGTGAACTAGTCCACGAGCAGTACTTC	CASSRELVHEQYF
TRBJ1-1	-	TRBV6-1	once	TGTGCCGGCAGTGAAGTTCCAAGAGGGGAAGCTTTCTTT	CAGSEVPRGEAFF
TRBJ2-7	-	TRBV4-3	once	TGCGCCAGCAGCCAGGCGGTCGACAGCCCCGAGTACTTC	CASSQAVDSPEYF
TRBJ2-2	TRBD2	TRBV5-1	-	TGCGCCAGCTGTAGCGGGGGCGTTGGAATAGGGGAGCTGTTTTTT	CASCSGGVGIGELFF
TRBJ1-2	TRBD1	TRBV20-1	once	TGCAGTGCTAACAGGGGGCCTGGCTACACCTTC	CSANRGPGYTF
TRBJ1-1	-	TRBV6-2/TRBV6-3	once	TGTGCCAGCAGTTTTACCAGGGTGAGCACTGAAGCTTTCTTT	CASSFTRVSTEAFF
TRBJ1-6	-	TRBV7-8	-	TGTGCCAGCGACCCCGGGGGTAATTCACCCCTCCACTTT	CASDPGGNSPLHF
TRBJ1-2	TRBD1	TRBV7-9	-	TGTGCCAGCAGCTTAGGCAGGGACAGCAGAGCTAACTATGGCTACACCTTC	CASSLGRDSRANYGYTF
TRBJ2-2	-	TRBV9	once	TGTGCCAGCAGCGTAACCCTGGGGAGGTTGGGCACCGGGGAGCTGTTTTTT	CASSVTLGRLGTGELFF
TRBJ1-1	-	TRBV7-9	-	TGTGCCAGCAGCGCCCGACAGTACACTGAAGCTTTCTTT	CASSARQYTEAFF
TRBJ1-4	TRBD1	TRBV5-8	-	TGTGCCAGCAGCTTGTCGAGACAGGGGGGCGAAAAACTGTTTTTT	CASSLSRQGGEKLFF
TRBJ1-3	TRBD1	TRBV4-3	-	TGCGCCAGCAGCCCAGACCCCGACAGGGGGCCTGCTGGAAACACCATATATTTT	CASSPDPDRGPAGNTIYF
TRBJ1-1	-	TRBV2	-	TGTGCCAGCAGTGTAGCGGGCGGGGGAACTGAAGCTTTCTTT	CASSVAGGGTEAFF
TRBJ2-1	TRBD1	TRBV7-9	-	TGTGCCAGCAGCCGCGACAGGGGGGCGAGCTCCTACAATGAGCAGTTCTTC	CASSRDRGASSYNEQFF
TRBJ2-1	-	TRBV9	once	TGTGCCAGCAGCGTAGTCCAGGGGGGCACAGGTGAGCAGTTCTTC	CASSVVQGGTGEQFF
TRBJ1-3	TRBD1	TRBV7-9	-	TGTGCCAGCAGATTAGTAGCAAAAACAGGGGAAGGAAACACCATATATTTT	CASRLVAKTGEGNTIYF
TRBJ2-2	-	TRBV7-3	-	TGTGCCAGCAGCTTAGTTCACACGAACACCGGGGAGCTGTTTTTT	CASSLVHTNTGELFF
TRBJ1-4	TRBD1	TRBV28	-	TGTGCCAGCAGTTCGAGGACAGGGGGAGTAGAAAAACTGTTTTTT	CASSSRTGGVEKLFF
TRBJ1-4	-	TRBV28	-	TGTGCCAGCAGCTCTTACACTGAAAAACTGTTTTTT	CASSSYTEKLFF
TRBJ2-7	-	TRBV3-1/TRBV3-2	-	TGTGCCAGCAGCCAAGATTCTGGGCAGGGCGCGTACGAGCAGTACTTC	CASSQDSGQGAYEQYF
TRBJ1-4	-	TRBV28	-	TGTGCCAGCAGCCTTCACCAGGGACTGGGGGTACTTAATGAAAAACTGTTTTTT	CASSLHQGLGVLNEKLFF
TRBJ1-1	-	TRBV27	-	TGTGCCAGCAGTTTACGATCTAATTTAAGAGCCACTGAAGCTTTCTTT	CASSLRSNLRATEAFF
TRBJ2-2	-	TRBV7-3	once	TGTGCCAGCAGCTTAACGGGCACAACCGGGGAGCTGTTTTTT	CASSLTGTTGELFF
TRBJ1-1	-	TRBV29-1	-	TGCAGCGTCTCTCTTGGACAGTTGAGCACTGAAGCTTTCTTT	CSVSLGQLSTEAFF
TRBJ1-1	-	TRBV4-3	-	TGCGCCAGCAGCCAGTTAAAGGGGCAGGACACTGAAGCTTTCTTT	CASSQLKGQDTEAFF
TRBJ2-7	TRBD1	TRBV2	-	TGTGCCAGCAGTGAAATGGGACAGGATACCTACGAGCAGTACTTC	CASSEMGQDTYEQYF
TRBJ2-2	-	TRBV27	-	TGTGCCAGCAGTTTATTTTTCGGCAGGGGAAAGGTAGACACCGGGGAGCTGTTTTTT	CASSLFFGRGKVDTGELFF
TRBJ2-7	-	TRBV9	-	TGTGCCAGCAAGGTGGGGGGAGGTAGTCGCGAGCAGTACTTC	CASKVGGGSREQYF
TRBJ1-6	-	TRBV6-2/TRBV6-3	-	TGTGCCAGCAGTCCGGCAGGTGTTCGGTCACCCCTCCACTTT	CASSPAGVRSPLHF
TRBJ2-2	-	TRBV27	-	TGTGCCAGCAGTTTATCTCTGAACACCGGGGAGCTGTTTTTT	CASSLSLNTGELFF
TRBJ1-6	TRBD1	TRBV5-6	few	TGTGCCAGCAGCTACGACAGGGGCATCAATAATTCACCCCTCCACTTT	CASSYDRGINNSPLHF
TRBJ1-2	TRBD1	TRBV10-3	-	TGTGCCATCAGCCGGGACAGCCGAACTAACTATGGCTACACCTTC	CAISRDSRTNYGYTF
TRBJ2-3	TRBD2	TRBV3-1/TRBV3-2	-	TGTGCCAGCACTGATAGCGGGGTCACAGATACGCAGTATTTT	CASTDSGVTDTQYF
TRBJ2-2	-	TRBV7-6	-	TGTGCCAGCAGCGGAGATTGGCTGAACACCGGGGAGCTGTTTTTT	CASSGDWLNTGELFF
TRBJ1-4	TRBD1	TRBV5-5	-	TGTGCCAGCAGCCCCCGGACAGGGCTCGATGAAAAACTGTTTTTT	CASSPRTGLDEKLFF
TRBJ2-1	-	TRBV7-7	-	TGTGCTAGCAGCTCAAGCTTAGGGGGTGAGCAGTTCTTC	CASSSSLGGEQFF
TRBJ1-1	-	TRBV10-3	-	TGTGCCATCAGTGGAGGGACTCCGAACACTGAAGCTTTCTTT	CAISGGTPNTEAFF
TRBJ1-3	TRBD1	TRBV10-1	-	TGCGCCAGCGGCTGGGACAGGCGAAAACTCTTCGGAAACACCATATATTTT	CASGWDRRKLFGNTIYF
TRBJ2-2	TRBD1	TRBV6-5	-	TGTGCCAGCAGCTGGGACAGGGGGCTAACCGGGGAGCTGTTTTTT	CASSWDRGLTGELFF
TRBJ1-1	TRBD1	TRBV19	-	TGTGCCAGTAAGCTCGGGACAGGGGGCCTGAACACTGAAGCTTTCTTT	CASKLGTGGLNTEAFF
TRBJ1-4	-	TRBV7-2	-	TGTGCCAGCAGTCCGACAGGTTCAACTAATGAAAAACTGTTTTTT	CASSPTGSTNEKLFF
TRBJ2-5	-	TRBV27	-	TGTGCCAGCAGTTTACCAGGGGTACAAGAGACCCAGTACTTC	CASSLPGVQETQYF
TRBJ1-1	-	TRBV19	-	TGTGCCAGTAGTATAGATCGGGGGAACACTGAAGCTTTCTTT	CASSIDRGNTEAFF
TRBJ2-7	TRBD1	TRBV5-6	few	TGTGCCAGCAGCTTCGGGACAGGGAGAGCCTACGAGCAGTACTTC	CASSFGTGRAYEQYF
TRBJ2-7	-	TRBV6-5	-	TGTGCCAGCAACCCACACGGGTACGGAAAGTACGAGCAGTACTTC	CASNPHGYGKYEQYF
TRBJ1-5	TRBD1	TRBV27	-	TGTGCCAGCAGCTTGACAGGGTTAGGCAATCAGCCCCAGCATTTT	CASSLTGLGNQPQHF
TRBJ1-1	TRBD1	TRBV15	-	TGTGCCACCAGCAGAGGACAGGGAGGTAGGTTCGCTGAAGCTTTCTTT	CATSRGQGGRFAEAFF
TRBJ2-5	TRBD1	TRBV9	few	TGTGCCAGCAGCGTCGGGACAGCTAACCAAGAGACCCAGTACTTC	CASSVGTANQETQYF
TRBJ2-5	-	TRBV7-3	-	TGTGCCAGCAGCTTCTACGGGGGAGTGGGGGAGACCCAGTACTTC	CASSFYGGVGETQYF
TRBJ1-2	-	TRBV28	-	TGTGCCAGCAGTCCTCTTCTCCAGACTTATGGCTACACCTTC	CASSPLLQTYGYTF
TRBJ2-3	TRBD2	TRBV27	-	TGTGCCAGCCAGCGCGGGGGGGGGCTCGGTACGCAGTATTTT	CASQRGGGLGTQYF
TRBJ1-2	-	TRBV28	-	TGTGCCAGCAGTTATCTCTATGGCTACACCTTC	CASSYLYGYTF
TRBJ1-2	-	TRBV7-2	-	TGTGCCAGCAGCTTCCCTACTTCGGGTGGCTACACCTTC	CASSFPTSGGYTF
TRBJ1-2	-	TRBV29-1	-	TGCAGCGATCTGGGACTAAACTATGGCTACACCTTC	CSDLGLNYGYTF
TRBJ2-7	TRBD1	TRBV29-1	-	TGCAGCGCCTTAGGGACAGGAGCAGTCTACGAGCAGTACTTC	CSALGTGAVYEQYF
TRBJ2-1	-	TRBV7-9	-	TGTGCCAGCAGCTTAGGGCGGAACACCTACAATGAGCAGTTCTTC	CASSLGRNTYNEQFF
TRBJ1-2	-	TRBV10-3	few	TGTGCCATCAGTGAGTTCCAGGCCCTAAATAACTATGGCTACACCTTC	CAISEFQALNNYGYTF
TRBJ2-1	-	TRBV28	-	TGTGCCAGCAGTTTGGGGCAGGTCTCCTACAATGAGCAGTTCTTC	CASSLGQVSYNEQFF
TRBJ2-5	-	TRBV6-2/TRBV6-3	-	TGTGCCAGCACCCCGAGATCGGGGATCATGCAGGAGACCCAGTACTTC	CASTPRSGIMQETQYF